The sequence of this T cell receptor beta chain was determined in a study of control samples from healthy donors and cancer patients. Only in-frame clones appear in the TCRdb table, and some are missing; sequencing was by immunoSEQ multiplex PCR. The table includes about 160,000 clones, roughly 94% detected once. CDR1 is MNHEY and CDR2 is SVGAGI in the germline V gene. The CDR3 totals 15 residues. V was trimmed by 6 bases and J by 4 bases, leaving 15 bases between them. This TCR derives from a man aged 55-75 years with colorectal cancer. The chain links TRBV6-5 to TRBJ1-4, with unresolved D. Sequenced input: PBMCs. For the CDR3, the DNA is TGTGCCAGCAGAACCACTCGGGGTTTTAATGAAAAACTGTTTTTT. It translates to CASRTTRGFNEKLFF.